This TCR beta chain originates from a study of T cell responses to AZD1222 COVID-19 vaccine. Measured with immunoSEQ multiplex PCR; TCRdb has only the in-frame clones, and not every one. The sample includes 250,000 to 300,000 clones, almost 95% of them seen just once. Germline CDR1 is LGHNA and CDR2 is YNFKEQ. The CDR3 is 14 amino acids. The ends were cut back, 4 bases at V and 4 bases at J, with 13 bases in the middle. The rearrangement links TRBV4-2 to TRBJ1-2; D unresolved. The source of this sequence is an adult who received the AZD1222 COVID-19 vaccine. The source was peripheral blood, collected 28 days after the second AZD1222 dose. The DNA for the CDR3 is TGTGCCAGCAGCCCCCTCTCCGCGGGCTATGGCTACACCTTC. This gives the protein CASSPLSAGYGYTF.